What follows are 26 T cell receptor beta chains derived from one specimen sequenced in a study of lymphopenia after photon versus proton radiotherapy. TCRdb keeps only in-frame clones here, not all; method: immunoSEQ multiplex PCR. The sample consists of several thousand clones, about 91% of them appearing once. The specimen was peripheral blood, collected from a patient treated with photon-based radiotherapy. These TCRs come from an elderly man with cholangiocarcinoma.

This clone was counted a few times. The rearrangement joins TRBV2 to TRBJ2-7, with no clear D. Germline assignment: CDR1 SNHLY and CDR2 FYNNEI. This CDR3 has 13 amino acids. The V end was cut by 10 bases, the J end by 2 bases, with 15 bases between. This CDR3 is CATRGQTPYEQYF. CDR3 nucleotides: TGTGCCACCAGAGGCCAAACCCCCTACGAGCAGTACTTC.

This clone was seen a single time. The gene calls are TRBV9 and TRBJ1-3, with D hard to call. The V and J ends lost 0 bases and 0 bases respectively, with 10 bases between them. Germline V lookup: CDR1 SGDLS, CDR2 YYNGEE. CDR3 size: 16 residues. In DNA, the CDR3 is TGTGCCAGCAGCGTAGGTGGCAGAGCCTCTGGAAACACCATATATTTT. Translating gives CASSVGGRASGNTIYF.

This clone was seen a few times. The V gene is TRBV27, the J gene TRBJ2-7; 7 positions agree with TRBD2. Germline-derived CDR1 and CDR2 are MNHEY and SMNVEV (reference sequence). The CDR3 has 15 residues. The V and J ends lost 5 bases and 3 bases, in that order; junction bases with no gene match: 10. CDR3 loop: CASSLRAGRYYEQYF. In nucleotides, the CDR3 is TGTGCCAGCAGTCTCCGAGCGGGACGCTACTACGAGCAGTACTTC.

This clone came up once. V and J are TRBV12-5 and TRBJ2-6, with D possibly being TRBD1 (5 bases). The CDR3 length is 18 residues. CDR1 and CDR2 (germline): LGHNT, FRNRAP. The V and J ends lost 5 bases and 5 bases respectively, with 22 bases between them. The CDR3 sequence is CASGQAPAGQSRANVLTF. In nucleotides, the CDR3 is TGTGCTAGTGGTCAGGCCCCTGCAGGACAAAGTCGGGCCAACGTCCTGACTTTC.

The chain joins TRBV5-1 to TRBJ1-4; D call uncertain. V was trimmed by 0 bases and J by 13 bases, leaving 16 bases between them. Germline V gene lookup returns CDR1 SGHRS and CDR2 YFSETQ. The CDR3 length is 14 residues. This CDR3 reads CASSLAPLPSRLFF. In DNA, the CDR3 is TGCGCCAGCAGCTTGGCTCCCCTACCAAGTAGACTGTTTTTT.

This clone came up a few times. The rearrangement uses TRBV7-9 and TRBJ1-4, with a tentative D call TRBD1 (6 bases). The CDR3 consists of 16 residues. The germline gives CDR1 SEHNR, CDR2 FQNEAQ (reference sequence). Trimming left V 1 base short and J 10 bases short, with 19 bases between. This chain's CDR3 is CASSLGGTPTQGKLFF. DNA for the CDR3: TGTGCCAGCAGCTTAGGGGGGACACCGACCCAAGGAAAACTGTTTTTT.

The chain couples TRBV6-5 to TRBJ1-1, with a weak D call TRBD1 (5 bases). Germline assignment: CDR1 MNHEY and CDR2 SVGAGI. The CDR3 runs to 15 residues. V lost 5 bases and J lost 4, with 17 bases in between. The CDR3 DNA reads as TGTGCCAGCAGTGCCCCAGGGCTTAGTGGCACTGAAGCTTTCTTT. Its protein product is CASSAPGLSGTEAFF.

This chain joins TRBV18 and TRBJ1-1; 12 nucleotides match TRBD1. Germline values: CDR1 KGHSH, CDR2 LQKENI. The V gene end was trimmed by 3 bases and the J gene end by 0 bases; junction bases not matched to a gene: 2. This CDR3 region has 16 residues. CDR3: CASSPGQGAVNTEAFF. The CDR3 coding sequence is TGTGCCAGCTCACCGGGACAGGGGGCGGTGAACACTGAAGCTTTCTTT.

The rearrangement links TRBV9 to TRBJ2-3; D not resolved. CDR1 and CDR2 (germline): SGDLS, YYNGEE. CDR3 length equals 14 residues. Trimming removed 0 bases from V and 0 bases from J, with 5 bases in between. The CDR3 DNA follows: TGTGCCAGCAGCGTAGGCCCTAGCACAGATACGCAGTATTTT. This gives the protein CASSVGPSTDTQYF.

This chain uses TRBV15 with TRBJ1-5; 9 positions match TRBD1. After removal of 0 bases from V and 2 bases from J, the junction contained 2 bases not matched to a gene. The germline V gene has CDR1 LNHNV and CDR2 YYDKDF (reference sequence). The CDR3 covers 16 residues. DNA of the CDR3: TGTGCCACCAGCAGAGAAAGGACAGGGGGCAATCAGCCCCAGCATTTT. Its translation: CATSRERTGGNQPQHF.

This chain joins TRBV2 and TRBJ1-2, with D perhaps matching TRBD1 (5 bases). Trimming shortened V by 6 bases and J by 12 bases, and 23 bases separated the two germline ends. This CDR3 comprises 14 residues. CDR1 is SNHLY, CDR2 FYNNEI, per germline. DNA of the CDR3: TGTGCCAGCAGCGCATCAGTCTCCGGGACGGAGGACACCTTC. The encoded protein is CASSASVSGTEDTF.

This chain links TRBV7-2 with TRBJ2-7; 10 nucleotides line up with TRBD1. The trim removed 1 base at V and 3 bases at J, leaving 6 bases unmatched. The CDR3 runs 16 residues. CDR1 and CDR2 from the germline V gene are SGHTA and FQGNSA. The CDR3 protein is CASSLVPGQGNYEQYF. The CDR3 DNA reads TGTGCCAGCAGCTTAGTCCCGGGACAGGGGAACTACGAGCAGTACTTC. The variable domain in full, completed from reference TRBV7-2 and TRBJ2-7, reads GAGVSQSPSNKVTEKGKDVELRCDPISGHTALYWYRQSLGQGLEFLIYFQGNSAPDKSGLPSDRFSAERTGGSVSTLTIQRTQQEDSAVYLCASSLVPGQGNYEQYFGPGTRLTVT.

This clone was seen once. V gene TRBV11-3 combines with J gene TRBJ2-1; 12 positions match TRBD1. This CDR3 contains 16 residues. CDR1 is SGHNT, CDR2 YENEEA, per germline. Trimming removed 6 bases from V and 9 bases from J; junction bases left unmatched: 12. CDR3 in amino acids: CASSLRGTGGRGEQFF. The CDR3 nucleotides read TGTGCCAGCAGTCTCCGCGGGACAGGGGGCCGCGGTGAGCAGTTCTTC.

This chain connects TRBV19 to TRBJ1-1; D is possibly TRBD1 (5 bases). Germline values: CDR1 LNHDA, CDR2 SQIVND (reference sequence). CDR3 length equals 14 residues. V shed 3 bases and J shed 3 bases, with 11 bases lying between them. In DNA form, the CDR3 reads TGTGCCAGTAGTATCGGGCAGGGATACACTGAAGCTTTCTTT. Protein sequence: CASSIGQGYTEAFF.

This clone was picked up a small number of times. V and J are TRBV30 and TRBJ2-7, with D hard to call. The CDR3 consists of 12 residues. CDR1 and CDR2 from the germline V gene are GTSNPN and SVGIG (reference sequence). Trimming took off 0 bases at V and 4 bases at J, with 7 bases between the two ends. In nucleotides, the CDR3 is TGTGCCTGGAGTGTACGATTGTACGAGCAGTACTTC. Its translation is CAWSVRLYEQYF.

The chain joins TRBV6-1 to TRBJ2-3; D not resolved. In germline, CDR1 is MNHNS, CDR2 SASEGT. Trimming took off 0 bases at V and 2 bases at J, with 9 bases between the two ends. The CDR3 totals 15 residues. CDR3 in amino acids: CASSEAGLYTDTQYF. CDR3 in DNA: TGTGCCAGCAGTGAAGCAGGGCTGTACACAGATACGCAGTATTTT.

J is TRBJ2-3 and V is TRBV7-2, with a tentative D call TRBD1 (5 bases). Germline lookup yields CDR1 SGHTA and CDR2 FQGNSA. V was cut by 4 bases and J by 2 bases, with 10 bases left in between. The CDR3 is made up of 14 amino acids. CDR3 amino acids: CASSYAGPTDTQYF. CDR3 DNA: TGTGCCAGCAGCTACGCAGGGCCCACAGATACGCAGTATTTT.

V usage is TRBV5-1 and J usage is TRBJ2-3; 12 bases map to TRBD2. Germline CDR1 reads SGHRS; CDR2 reads YFSETQ. This CDR3 spans 17 amino acids. The J segment lost 5 bases and the V segment lost 7 bases, leaving 14 bases of the junction unmatched. Written as DNA, the CDR3 is TGCGCCAGCGGTAGGACTAGCGGGACCCCGTTGGGAGATACGCAGTATTTT. It translates to CASGRTSGTPLGDTQYF.

The V and J genes are TRBV5-1 and TRBJ1-1; D may be TRBD1 (5 bases). Germline V gives CDR1 SGHRS, CDR2 YFSETQ. The length of the CDR3 is 14 residues. V shed 2 bases and J shed 0 bases, with 8 bases lying between them. The chain's CDR3 is CASSLGVVNTEAFF. CDR3 sequence (DNA): TGCGCCAGCAGCTTAGGGGTGGTGAACACTGAAGCTTTCTTT.

This clone has only one observation. The chain carries TRBV27 and TRBJ2-2; 7 bases align to TRBD1. The trim removed 7 bases at V and 0 bases at J, leaving 8 bases unmatched. The CDR3 is 16 residues long. Germline CDR1 and CDR2: MNHEY and SMNVEV (reference sequence). For the CDR3, the DNA is TGTGCCAGCACCAAGGGGGACAGCTCGAACACCGGGGAGCTGTTTTTT. Protein sequence: CASTKGDSSNTGELFF.

This chain connects TRBV5-1 to TRBJ2-3, with D perhaps matching TRBD1 or TRBD2 (5 bases each). V was cut by 2 bases and J by 1 base, with 14 bases left in between. Germline-derived CDR1 and CDR2 are SGHRS and YFSETQ. The CDR3 is made up of 16 amino acids. CDR3 DNA: TGCGCCAGCAGCTTACTAGTTTTGGGGGGCACAGATACGCAGTATTTT. Translating it yields CASSLLVLGGTDTQYF. Full variable domain (rest looked up from reference TRBV5-1 and TRBJ2-3): KAGVTQTPRYLIKTRGQQVTLSCSPISGHRSVSWYQQTPGQGLQFLFEYFSETQRNKGNFPGRFSGRQFSNSRSEMNVSTLELGDSALYLCASSLLVLGGTDTQYFGPGTRLTVL.

The chain couples TRBV7-8 to TRBJ2-6, with a possible D match to TRBD2 (5 bases). The germline CDR1 and CDR2 sequences are SGHVS and FQNEAQ. The germline V and J ends were trimmed by 6 bases and 0 bases, with 12 bases remaining between them. The CDR3 runs 16 residues. CDR3 protein: CASRHDGVSGANVLTF. The CDR3 nucleotides read TGTGCCAGCAGACACGACGGGGTCTCTGGGGCCAACGTCCTGACTTTC.

A note on this clone: This is likely a read error, given that the CDR3 carries no conserved phenylalanine or tryptophan at its end. This chain connects TRBV19 to TRBJ1-2; D call uncertain. Trimming cost V 2 bases and J 4 bases, with 8 bases left between them. There are 13 residues in the CDR3. Per the germline V gene, CDR1 is LNHDA and CDR2 is SQIVND (reference sequence). In DNA, the CDR3 is TGTGCCAGTAGTATAAACAGCATCTATGGCTACACCTCC. The encoded protein is CASSINSIYGYTS.

This clone was picked up one time. J is TRBJ2-7 and V is TRBV7-2; 10 positions match TRBD1. The V gene end was trimmed by 6 bases and the J gene end by 5 bases; junction bases not matched to a gene: 4. CDR1 is SGHTA, CDR2 FQGNSA, per germline. This CDR3 spans 13 amino acids. The chain's CDR3 is CASSPDRGDEQYF. CDR3 nucleotides: TGTGCCAGCAGTCCGGACAGGGGGGACGAGCAGTACTTC.

The rearrangement links TRBV7-8 to TRBJ1-5; a possible D gene is TRBD1 (5 bases). Germline loops: CDR1 SGHVS, CDR2 FQNEAQ. The CDR3 totals 16 residues. The ends were cut back, 3 bases at V and 5 bases at J, with 17 bases in the middle. CDR3 coding DNA: TGTGCCAGCAGCTTCAGAGGAGGGGCGCCCTATCAGCCCCAGCATTTT. Encoded protein: CASSFRGGAPYQPQHF.

The chain carries TRBV7-9 and TRBJ2-1; 11 bases are shared with TRBD1. The CDR3 covers 15 residues. Germline assignment: CDR1 SEHNR and CDR2 FQNEAQ (reference sequence). V dropped 1 base and J dropped 8; count of bases not matched to a gene: 4. This CDR3 is CASSLGTGGKDEQFF. The CDR3 DNA sequence: TGTGCCAGCAGCTTAGGGACAGGGGGCAAGGATGAGCAGTTCTTC.